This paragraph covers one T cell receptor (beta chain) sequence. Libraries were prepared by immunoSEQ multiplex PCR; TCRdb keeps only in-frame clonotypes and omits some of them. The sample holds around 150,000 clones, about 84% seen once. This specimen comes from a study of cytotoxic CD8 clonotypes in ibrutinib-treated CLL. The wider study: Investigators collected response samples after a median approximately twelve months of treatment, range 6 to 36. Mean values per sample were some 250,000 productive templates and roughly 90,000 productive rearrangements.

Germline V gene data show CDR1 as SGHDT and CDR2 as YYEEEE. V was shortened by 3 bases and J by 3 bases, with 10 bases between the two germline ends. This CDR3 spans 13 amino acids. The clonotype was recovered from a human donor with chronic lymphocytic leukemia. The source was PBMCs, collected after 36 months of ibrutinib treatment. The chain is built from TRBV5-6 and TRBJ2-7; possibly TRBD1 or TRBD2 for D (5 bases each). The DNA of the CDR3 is TGTGCCAGCAGCTCCGGGACGATCTACGAGCAGTACTTC. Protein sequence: CASSSGTIYEQYF.